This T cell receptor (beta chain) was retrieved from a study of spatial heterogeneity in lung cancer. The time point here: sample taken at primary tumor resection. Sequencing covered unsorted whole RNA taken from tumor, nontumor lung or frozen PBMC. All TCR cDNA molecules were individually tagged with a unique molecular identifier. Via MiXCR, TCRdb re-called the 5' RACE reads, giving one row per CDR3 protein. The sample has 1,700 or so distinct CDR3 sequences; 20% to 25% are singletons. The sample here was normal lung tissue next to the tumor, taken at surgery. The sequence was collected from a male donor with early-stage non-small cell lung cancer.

CDR3 bases: TGTGCCAGCAGCCAAGAAGAGGCACAATTCTACGAGCAGTACTTC. Encoded protein: CASSQEEAQFYEQYF. V and J are TRBV4-2 and TRBJ2-7; D call uncertain. Germline loops: CDR1 LGHNA, CDR2 YNFKEQ. The V end lost 0 bases, the J end lost 3 bases, and 12 bases lay between the germline ends. The CDR3 contains 15 residues.